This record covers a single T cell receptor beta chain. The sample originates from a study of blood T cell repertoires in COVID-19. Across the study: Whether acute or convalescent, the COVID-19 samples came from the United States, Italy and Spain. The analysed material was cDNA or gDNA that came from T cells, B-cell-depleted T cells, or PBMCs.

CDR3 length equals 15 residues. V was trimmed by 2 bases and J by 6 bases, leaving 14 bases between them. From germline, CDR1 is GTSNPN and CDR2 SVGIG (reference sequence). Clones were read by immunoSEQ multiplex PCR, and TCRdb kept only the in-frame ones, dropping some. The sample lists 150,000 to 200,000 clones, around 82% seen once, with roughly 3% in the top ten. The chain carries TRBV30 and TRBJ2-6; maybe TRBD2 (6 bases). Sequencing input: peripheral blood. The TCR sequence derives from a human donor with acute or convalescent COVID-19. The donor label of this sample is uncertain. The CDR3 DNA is TGTGCCTGGAGTAGTCCGGGACTGACGGCCAACGTCCTGACTTTC. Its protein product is CAWSSPGLTANVLTF.